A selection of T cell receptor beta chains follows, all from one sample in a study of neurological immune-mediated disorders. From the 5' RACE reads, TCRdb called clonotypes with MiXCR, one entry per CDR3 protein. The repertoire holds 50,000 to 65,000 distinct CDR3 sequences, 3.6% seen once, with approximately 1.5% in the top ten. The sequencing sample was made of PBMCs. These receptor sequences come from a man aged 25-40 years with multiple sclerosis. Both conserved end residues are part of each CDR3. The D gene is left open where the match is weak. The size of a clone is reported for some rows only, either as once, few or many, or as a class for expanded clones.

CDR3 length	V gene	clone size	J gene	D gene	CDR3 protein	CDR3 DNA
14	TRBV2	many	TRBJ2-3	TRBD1	CASRRTGSTDTQYF	TGTGCCAGTAGACGGACAGGGAGCACAGATACGCAGTATTTT
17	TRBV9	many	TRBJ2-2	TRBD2	CASSVSGIRSNTGELFF	TGTGCCAGCAGCGTTAGCGGGATACGATCGAACACCGGGGAGCTGTTTTTT
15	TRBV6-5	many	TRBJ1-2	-	CASSYQGLGNYGYTF	TGTGCCAGCAGTTACCAAGGACTGGGTAACTATGGCTACACCTTC
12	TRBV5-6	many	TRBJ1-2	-	CASSPDGHGYTF	TGTGCCAGCAGCCCCGATGGTCATGGCTACACCTTC
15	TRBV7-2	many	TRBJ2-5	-	CASSLRWAEQETQYF	TGTGCCAGCAGCTTAAGATGGGCTGAGCAGGAGACCCAGTACTTC
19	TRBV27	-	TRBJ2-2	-	CASTHDSGLGASNTGELFF	TGTGCCAGCACTCATGATTCGGGTCTCGGGGCGTCGAACACCGGGGAGCTGTTTTTT
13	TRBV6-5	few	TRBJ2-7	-	CASSYGISYEQYF	TGTGCCAGCAGTTACGGTATCTCCTACGAGCAGTACTTC
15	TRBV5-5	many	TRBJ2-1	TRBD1	CASSLGGGPYNEQFF	TGTGCCAGCAGCTTGGGAGGGGGCCCCTACAATGAGCAGTTCTTC
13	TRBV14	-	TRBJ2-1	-	CASSQDPYNEQFF	TGTGCCAGCAGCCAAGATCCGTACAATGAGCAGTTCTTC
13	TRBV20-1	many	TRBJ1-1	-	CSARDTKNTEAFF	TGCAGTGCTAGGGACACTAAGAACACTGAAGCTTTCTTT
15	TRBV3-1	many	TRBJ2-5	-	CASSQARAIQETQYF	TGTGCCAGCAGCCAAGCCCGAGCTATCCAAGAGACCCAGTACTTC
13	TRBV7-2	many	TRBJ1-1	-	CASSLKASTEAFF	TGTGCCAGCAGCTTGAAGGCTAGCACTGAAGCTTTCTTT
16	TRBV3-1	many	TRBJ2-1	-	CASSPWGLLSYNEQFF	TGTGCCAGCAGTCCCTGGGGGCTTCTTTCTTACAATGAGCAGTTCTTC
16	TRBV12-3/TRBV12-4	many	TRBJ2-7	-	CASSLYPAPTSYEQYF	TGTGCCAGCAGTTTGTACCCAGCACCGACCTCCTACGAGCAGTACTTC
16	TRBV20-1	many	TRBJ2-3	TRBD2	CSARDPQRGATDTQYF	TGCAGTGCTAGAGATCCCCAGCGGGGGGCCACAGATACGCAGTATTTT
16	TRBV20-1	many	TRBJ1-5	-	CSAQHGAQKSNQPQHF	TGCAGTGCTCAGCACGGGGCCCAGAAGAGCAATCAGCCCCAGCATTTT
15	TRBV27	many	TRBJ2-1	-	CASSLRLASYNEQFF	TGTGCCAGCAGTTTACGCCTAGCCTCCTACAATGAGCAGTTCTTC
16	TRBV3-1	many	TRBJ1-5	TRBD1	CASSRATGGRNQPQNF	TGTGCCAGCAGCCGAGCGACAGGGGGCAGGAATCAGCCCCAGAATTTT
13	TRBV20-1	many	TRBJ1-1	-	CSANPGRGVEAFF	TGCAGTGCTAATCCGGGCAGAGGAGTTGAAGCTTTCTTT
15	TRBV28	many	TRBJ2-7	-	CASSPIQGSSYEQYF	TGTGCCAGCAGCCCAATCCAGGGTAGCTCCTACGAGCAGTACTTC
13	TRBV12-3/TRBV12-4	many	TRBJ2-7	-	CASSITQGYEQYF	TGTGCCAGCAGTATCACTCAGGGGTACGAGCAGTACTTC
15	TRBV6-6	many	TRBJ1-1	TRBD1	CASSYPQGASTEAFF	TGTGCCAGCAGTTACCCACAGGGGGCTAGCACTGAAGCTTTCTTT
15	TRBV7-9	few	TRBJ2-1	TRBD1	CASSSGDRGRNEQFF	TGTGCCAGCAGCTCAGGGGACAGGGGGCGCAATGAGCAGTTCTTC
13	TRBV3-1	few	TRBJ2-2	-	CASSQDHSGELFF	TGTGCCAGCAGCCAAGATCATAGCGGGGAGCTGTTTTTT